One and the same sample provided the 15 T cell receptor beta chains below, sequenced in a study of T cell repertoires in cytomegalovirus infection. TCRdb called the reads again in MiXCR, with one record for every CDR3 protein. The data contain approximately 600,000 distinct CDR3 sequences, around 40% of them singletons. Their antigens are not known. Sequences were derived from cultured PBMCs, sampled from culture after CMV antigen stimulation. The receptors come from a human donor in good health (CMV status not recorded). Some clones in this sample may be carry-over from other donors' samples.

This clonotype was seen more than once but under ten times. This chain links TRBV5-6 with TRBJ1-2; 7 nucleotides align to TRBD1. V was clipped by 0 bases and J by 6 bases; unmatched bases: 8. The germline V gene encodes CDR1 SGHDT and CDR2 YYEEEE. CDR3 length equals 15 residues. The DNA of the CDR3 is TGTGCCAGCAGCTTGGCCGACAGGGAGTATAATGGCTACACCTTC. Residues: CASSLADREYNGYTF.

This clonotype was observed a handful of times. The chain links TRBV12-3 or TRBV12-4 to TRBJ2-1; no firm D call. This CDR3 spans 15 amino acids. Between the trimmed V and J ends, which lost 5 bases and 2 bases, there was a span of 13 bases. CDR3 coding DNA: TGTGCCAGCAGTGGAGACTCCGCGCCCTACAATGAGCAGTTCTTC. Amino acid sequence: CASSGDSAPYNEQFF.

This clonotype turned up a few times. This chain links TRBV7-2 with TRBJ2-2; the match to TRBD2 covers 8 bases. V dropped 5 bases and J dropped 4; count of bases not matched to a gene: 9. Germline CDR1 and CDR2: SGHTA and FQGNSA. CDR3 length equals 16 residues. The CDR3 loop is CASSPYPGGATGELFF. As DNA, the CDR3 is TGTGCCAGCAGCCCTTATCCGGGGGGGGCCACCGGGGAGCTGTTTTTT.

This chain joins TRBV4-1 and TRBJ1-3; 7 positions agree with TRBD1. Trimming cost V 1 base and J 2 bases; bases outside gene matches: 11. CDR3 length equals 18 residues. The V gene's germline CDR1 is MGHRA and CDR2 YSYEKL. In nucleotides, the CDR3 is TGCGCCAGCAGCCAAGTCGCTAACATGGGACAGCCTGGAAACACCATATATTTT. Translating it yields CASSQVANMGQPGNTIYF.

Many counts were recorded for this clonotype. This chain links TRBV7-2 with TRBJ1-1; D is undetermined. With 5 bases removed from V and 3 bases from J, the gap between germline ends came to 16 bases. This CDR3 is 15 amino acids long. Germline CDR1 and CDR2: SGHTA and FQGNSA. This CDR3 is CASSLQASGDTEAFF. The CDR3, as DNA: TGTGCCAGCAGCCTCCAGGCTTCCGGGGACACTGAAGCTTTCTTT.

Worth noting for this clonotype: This could be a read error, since a much larger clone is one nucleotide away. CDR3 amino acids: CASSAGQGDSPLHF. Written as DNA, the CDR3 is TGTGCCAGCAGCGCGGGACAGGGAGATTCACCCCTCCACTTT. The chain employs TRBV6-1 and TRBJ1-6, with TRBD1 matching over 9 bases. CDR1 and CDR2 from the germline V gene are MNHNS and SASEGT. The CDR3 extends over 14 amino acids. V dropped 6 bases and J dropped 8; count of bases not matched to a gene: 5.

CDR3 protein: CASSEWTGIGEQFF. The DNA of the CDR3 is TGTGCCAGCAGTGAGTGGACAGGGATAGGTGAGCAGTTCTTC. This rearrangement joins TRBV2 to TRBJ2-1; TRBD1 matches 8 bases. After removal of 3 bases from V and 9 bases from J, the junction contained 7 bases not matched to a gene. The length of the CDR3 is 14 residues. The germline gives CDR1 SNHLY, CDR2 FYNNEI.

This clonotype has only a few counts. This chain links TRBV7-4 with TRBJ2-1; D possibly corresponds to TRBD2 (6 bases). This CDR3 has 19 amino acids. V lost 1 base, J lost 2 bases, and 21 bases lay in between. CDR1 is SGHVT and CDR2 is SQSDAQ in the germline V gene. The CDR3 bases are TGTGCCAGCAGCTTAGTGGATTCCGGAGCGGGCCGCCCCTACAATGAGCAGTTCTTC. Translated: CASSLVDSGAGRPYNEQFF.

The chain joins TRBV10-3 to TRBJ1-4; D is possibly TRBD1 (6 bases). Germline V gives CDR1 ENHRY, CDR2 SYGVKD. Trimming left V 7 bases short and J 5 bases short, with 11 bases between. The CDR3 contains 13 residues. In nucleotides, the CDR3 is TGTGCCATCAACGACAGGACGAATGAAAAACTGTTTTTT. Its translation is CAINDRTNEKLFF.

This clonotype was recorded a few times. The DNA of the CDR3 is TGTGCCACCAGCAGAGAGAAGGGTTTCCCTCAGTACTTC. Translated: CATSREKGFPQYF. The chain has TRBV15 and TRBJ2-4; D is uncertain. Germline values: CDR1 LNHNV, CDR2 YYDKDF (reference sequence). V was clipped by 0 bases and J by 12 bases, with 12 bases between them. The CDR3 consists of 13 residues.

The chain joins TRBV7-2 to TRBJ2-5; D ambiguous. V was trimmed by 3 bases and J by 4 bases, leaving 9 bases between them. Germline V CDR1 and CDR2: SGHTA, FQGNSA. This CDR3 has 13 residues. The CDR3: CASSLRPTETQYF. For the CDR3, the DNA is TGTGCCAGCAGCTTGAGGCCCACAGAGACCCAGTACTTC.

The V call is TRBV12-3 or TRBV12-4, the J call TRBJ1-4; D may be TRBD1 (5 bases). This CDR3 spans 15 amino acids. Trimming removed 4 bases at V and 5 bases at J, with 14 bases between. This CDR3 is CASSYLPTENEKLFF. Here the CDR3 DNA reads TGTGCCAGCAGTTACTTACCGACAGAGAATGAAAAACTGTTTTTT.

J is TRBJ1-5 and V is TRBV14, with D perhaps TRBD1 (6 bases). The CDR3 runs 12 residues. Looked up from germline, CDR1 is SGHDN and CDR2 is FVKESK. V was pared by 0 bases and J by 9 bases, with 6 bases between. DNA of the CDR3: TGTGCCAGCAGCCAAGAAGGGGGGCCCCAGCATTTT. The encoded protein is CASSQEGGPQHF.

The V and J genes are TRBV19 and TRBJ1-4; D is perhaps TRBD1 (6 bases). V gave up 4 bases and J gave up 8 bases, with 17 bases separating them. CDR3 size: 15 residues. The V gene's germline CDR1 is LNHDA and CDR2 SQIVND (reference sequence). CDR3 sequence (DNA): TGTGCCAGTAGTACACAGAGGGGGGGAATCGAAAAACTGTTTTTT. This translates into CASSTQRGGIEKLFF. The whole variable domain, remainder taken from reference TRBV19 and TRBJ1-4, is DGGITQSPKYLFRKEGQNVTLSCEQNLNHDAMYWYRQDPGQGLRLIYYSQIVNDFQKGDIAEGYSVSREKKESFPLTVTSAQKNPTAFYLCASSTQRGGIEKLFFGSGTQLSVL.

This chain uses TRBV6-2 or TRBV6-3 with TRBJ2-3, with 10 bases matching TRBD2. This CDR3 has 16 residues. Unmatched junction bases numbered 10, after V lost 5 bases and J lost 5 bases. CDR1 and CDR2 from the germline V gene are MNHEY and SVGEGT. The CDR3 sequence is CASSTPLAGVEDTQYF. The CDR3 DNA sequence: TGTGCCAGCAGTACCCCTCTAGCGGGAGTGGAAGATACGCAGTATTTT.